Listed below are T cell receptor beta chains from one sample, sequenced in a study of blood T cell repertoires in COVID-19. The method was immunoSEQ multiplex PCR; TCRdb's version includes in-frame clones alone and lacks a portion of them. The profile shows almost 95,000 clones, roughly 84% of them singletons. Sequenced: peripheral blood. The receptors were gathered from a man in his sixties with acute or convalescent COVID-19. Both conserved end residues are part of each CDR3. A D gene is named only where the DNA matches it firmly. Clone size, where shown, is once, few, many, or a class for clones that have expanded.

CASSLAYIGELFF | TGTGCCAGCAGCTTAGCGTATATCGGGGAGCTGTTTTTT | NA | TRBJ2-2 | TRBV11-1 | NA
CASSQVSVGLAGRTGELFF | TGTGCCAGCAGCCAAGTATCGGTGGGACTAGCGGGGCGCACCGGGGAGCTGTTTTTT | TRBD2 | TRBJ2-2 | TRBV3-1/TRBV3-2 | NA
CASSLELTAEAFF | TGCGCCAGCAGCTTGGAGCTAACGGCTGAAGCTTTCTTT | NA | TRBJ1-1 | TRBV5-1 | NA
CASSPTRLAGLYNEQFF | TGTGCCAGCAGCCCAACCCGGCTAGCGGGGTTATACAATGAGCAGTTCTTC | TRBD2 | TRBJ2-1 | TRBV7-3 | NA
CASSILTTGELFF | TGTGCCAGTAGTATCCTAACCACCGGGGAGCTGTTTTTT | NA | TRBJ2-2 | TRBV19 | few
CASSLEGQGYQPQHF | TGTGCCAGCAGCTTAGAAGGGCAGGGATATCAGCCCCAGCATTTT | NA | TRBJ1-5 | TRBV7-2 | NA
CASSQEIRGRRTGELFF | TGTGCCAGCAGCCAAGAAATCCGGGGGAGGCGCACCGGGGAGCTGTTTTTT | NA | TRBJ2-2 | TRBV3-1/TRBV3-2 | NA
CASSYRGRHYGYTF | TGTGCCAGCAGTTACAGGGGGCGTCACTATGGCTACACCTTC | TRBD1 | TRBJ1-2 | TRBV6-5 | NA
CASSVEGRGSEAFF | TGTGCCAGCAGCGTGGAGGGGAGGGGATCTGAAGCTTTCTTT | NA | TRBJ1-1 | TRBV9 | NA
CASSIHQPTGAKEYQPQHF | TGTGCCAGTAGTATCCATCAACCGACAGGGGCGAAAGAATACCAGCCCCAGCATTTT | TRBD1 | TRBJ1-5 | TRBV19 | NA
CASSIDNYSNQPQHF | TGTGCCAGTAGTATAGATAATTATAGCAATCAGCCCCAGCATTTT | NA | TRBJ1-5 | TRBV19 | NA
CASSLNTGHNQPQHF | TGTGCCAGCAGTTTAAATACGGGTCACAATCAGCCCCAGCATTTT | NA | TRBJ1-5 | TRBV28 | NA
CASGLVTSGGAADTQYF | TGTGCTAGTGGTTTGGTAACATCTGGGGGGGCCGCAGATACGCAGTATTTT | NA | TRBJ2-3 | TRBV12-5 | few
CASSYWTGGQPQHF | TGTGCCAGCAGTTATTGGACAGGGGGCCAGCCCCAGCATTTT | TRBD1 | TRBJ1-5 | TRBV28 | few
CASSQDPSSGNTIYF | TGTGCCAGCAGCCAAGACCCGAGCTCTGGAAACACCATATATTTT | NA | TRBJ1-3 | TRBV3-1/TRBV3-2 | NA
CASSAGTGGLNSGNTIYF | TGTGCCAGCAGCGCCGGGACAGGGGGCCTTAACTCTGGAAACACCATATATTTT | TRBD1 | TRBJ1-3 | TRBV5-4 | NA
CAWSEEVSYEQYF | TGTGCCTGGAGTGAGGAGGTATCCTACGAGCAGTACTTC | NA | TRBJ2-7 | TRBV30 | NA
CASSPLSNGYGYTF | TGTGCCAGCAGCCCCCTTTCTAACGGCTATGGCTACACCTTC | NA | TRBJ1-2 | TRBV6-6 | NA
CASSARTGSLLGNTGELFF | TGTGCCAGTAGTGCCCGGACAGGTTCTCTTTTGGGGAACACCGGGGAGCTGTTTTTT | TRBD1 | TRBJ2-2 | TRBV19 | NA
CASSPRAQETQYF | TGTGCCAGCTCACCACGGGCCCAAGAGACCCAGTACTTC | NA | TRBJ2-5 | TRBV18 | NA
CSVEVERGNTGELFF | TGCAGCGTTGAAGTTGAACGGGGGAACACCGGGGAGCTGTTTTTT | NA | TRBJ2-2 | TRBV29-1 | NA
CASSILAGEYDGELFF | TGTGCCAGTAGTATACTAGCGGGGGAATATGACGGGGAGCTGTTTTTT | TRBD2 | TRBJ2-2 | TRBV19 | NA
CSVETYGGREQFF | TGCAGCGTTGAAACCTATGGAGGTCGTGAGCAGTTCTTC | NA | TRBJ2-1 | TRBV29-1 | once
CASRDRGTDTQYF | TGTGCCAGTAGAGACAGGGGCACAGATACGCAGTATTTT | TRBD1 | TRBJ2-3 | TRBV19 | NA
CASSQGTSWQETQYF | TGTGCCAGCAGCCAAGGGACTAGCTGGCAAGAGACCCAGTACTTC | TRBD2 | TRBJ2-5 | TRBV3-1/TRBV3-2 | NA
CASSRPSGGIETQYF | TGTGCCAGCAGTCGTCCTAGCGGGGGTATAGAGACCCAGTACTTC | TRBD2 | TRBJ2-5 | TRBV6-5 | NA
CASNRGFTYNEQFF | TGTGCCAGTAACAGGGGTTTCACCTACAATGAGCAGTTCTTC | TRBD1 | TRBJ2-1 | TRBV6-5 | NA
CASSSPDRASSSPLHF | TGTGCCAGCAGTTCCCCAGACAGGGCCTCCTCGTCACCCCTCCACTTT | TRBD1 | TRBJ1-6 | TRBV6-2/TRBV6-3 | few
CASSYAGTGSYGYTF | TGTGCCAGCAGTTACGCCGGGACAGGCTCTTATGGCTACACCTTC | TRBD1 | TRBJ1-2 | TRBV6-5 | NA
CASSEGLHSGNTIYF | TGTGCCAGTAGTGAAGGACTGCACTCTGGAAACACCATATATTTT | NA | TRBJ1-3 | TRBV19 | few
CASSIKGQGAPGEKLFF | TGTGCCAGTAGTATAAAAGGACAGGGGGCGCCAGGAGAAAAACTGTTTTTT | TRBD1 | TRBJ1-4 | TRBV19 | NA
CASSGAGGADYGYTF | TGTGCCAGCAGCGGGGCTGGGGGCGCGGACTATGGCTACACCTTC | NA | TRBJ1-2 | TRBV5-6 | NA
CASASGQATYEQYF | TGTGCCAGTGCCTCGGGACAGGCCACCTACGAGCAGTACTTC | TRBD1 | TRBJ2-7 | TRBV27 | few
CAITPTSGGPSTQYF | TGTGCCATCACCCCCACTAGCGGGGGGCCCTCTACGCAGTATTTT | TRBD2 | TRBJ2-3 | TRBV10-3 | NA
CASSQGTGNAKNIQYF | TGTGCCAGCAGCCAAGGAACAGGGAATGCCAAAAACATTCAGTACTTC | NA | TRBJ2-4 | TRBV3-1/TRBV3-2 | NA
CASSVDRGTTEAFF | TGTGCCAGCAGCGTAGACAGGGGGACCACTGAAGCTTTCTTT | TRBD1 | TRBJ1-1 | TRBV9 | NA
CASSSRGETQYF | TGTGCCAGCAGTTCGCGGGGAGAGACCCAGTACTTC | NA | TRBJ2-5 | TRBV12-3/TRBV12-4 | NA
CATSRDRANTEAFF | TGTGCCACCAGCAGAGACAGGGCGAACACTGAAGCTTTCTTT | NA | TRBJ1-1 | TRBV15 | NA
CASSFADRVANYGYTF | TGTGCCAGCAGCTTTGCGGACAGGGTAGCTAACTATGGCTACACCTTC | TRBD1 | TRBJ1-2 | TRBV5-4 | NA
CASSQKGVSQETQYF | TGCGCCAGCAGCCAAAAAGGGGTCAGCCAAGAGACCCAGTACTTC | NA | TRBJ2-5 | TRBV4-1 | NA
CASSSPYSGTYEQYF | TGTGCCAGCAGCTCCCCCTACTCAGGAACCTACGAGCAGTACTTC | NA | TRBJ2-7 | TRBV7-2 | NA
CASSQDYQQGLVNVLTF | TGCGCCAGCAGCCAAGATTACCAACAGGGGTTGGTCAACGTCCTGACTTTC | TRBD1 | TRBJ2-6 | TRBV4-3 | NA
CASSYSEGAGYEQYF | TGTGCCAGCAGTTACTCGGAGGGGGCAGGTTACGAGCAGTACTTC | NA | TRBJ2-7 | TRBV6-2/TRBV6-3 | NA
CASWGPNNEQFF | TGTGCCAGCTGGGGGCCAAACAATGAGCAGTTCTTC | NA | TRBJ2-1 | TRBV5-4 | NA
CASSQVRDRGRGSSYNEQFF | TGCGCCAGCAGCCAAGTCCGGGACAGGGGGCGTGGGAGCTCCTACAATGAGCAGTTCTTC | TRBD1 | TRBJ2-1 | TRBV4-1 | NA
CASSLDPGQGSSPLHF | TGTGCCAGCAGCCTGGATCCGGGACAGGGGAGTTCACCCCTCCACTTT | TRBD1 | TRBJ1-6 | TRBV7-9 | once
CASSRGQAGPYGYTF | TGTGCCAGCAGTAGGGGACAGGCAGGTCCCTATGGCTACACCTTC | TRBD1 | TRBJ1-2 | TRBV6-5 | NA
CSVEDLRLAEISTDTQYF | TGCAGCGTTGAAGATCTTCGGCTAGCAGAGATTAGCACAGATACGCAGTATTTT | NA | TRBJ2-3 | TRBV29-1 | NA
CASSFPSASNYGYTF | TGTGCCAGCAGCTTCCCATCCGCAAGCAACTATGGCTACACCTTC | NA | TRBJ1-2 | TRBV5-6 | NA
CSVAPQQGALEDTQYF | TGCAGCGTTGCCCCTCAACAGGGGGCCCTTGAGGATACGCAGTATTTT | TRBD1 | TRBJ2-3 | TRBV29-1 | NA